The present entry profiles one T cell receptor beta chain with its context. This specimen comes from a study of T cell changes during pregnancy in multiple sclerosis. Germline assignment: CDR1 LGHNA and CDR2 YSLEER. The CDR3 contains 19 residues. V was pared by 0 bases and J by 1 base, with 14 bases of the junction left unmatched. The data were produced by immunoSEQ multiplex PCR, yet TCRdb's version contains in-frame clones alone and is incomplete. The data hold some 42,000 clones, with around 93% observed a single time. This receptor was identified in a female donor with multiple sclerosis, enrolled in a pregnancy study. Sequencing was performed on CD4+ T cells from peripheral blood mononuclear cells, taken in the third trimester of pregnancy. The rearrangement links TRBV4-3 to TRBJ1-2; 7 nucleotides agree with TRBD1. The CDR3 reads CASSQEPGGLPGINYGYTF. The CDR3 DNA follows: TGCGCCAGCAGCCAAGAGCCAGGGGGTCTCCCGGGCATTAACTATGGCTACACCTTC.